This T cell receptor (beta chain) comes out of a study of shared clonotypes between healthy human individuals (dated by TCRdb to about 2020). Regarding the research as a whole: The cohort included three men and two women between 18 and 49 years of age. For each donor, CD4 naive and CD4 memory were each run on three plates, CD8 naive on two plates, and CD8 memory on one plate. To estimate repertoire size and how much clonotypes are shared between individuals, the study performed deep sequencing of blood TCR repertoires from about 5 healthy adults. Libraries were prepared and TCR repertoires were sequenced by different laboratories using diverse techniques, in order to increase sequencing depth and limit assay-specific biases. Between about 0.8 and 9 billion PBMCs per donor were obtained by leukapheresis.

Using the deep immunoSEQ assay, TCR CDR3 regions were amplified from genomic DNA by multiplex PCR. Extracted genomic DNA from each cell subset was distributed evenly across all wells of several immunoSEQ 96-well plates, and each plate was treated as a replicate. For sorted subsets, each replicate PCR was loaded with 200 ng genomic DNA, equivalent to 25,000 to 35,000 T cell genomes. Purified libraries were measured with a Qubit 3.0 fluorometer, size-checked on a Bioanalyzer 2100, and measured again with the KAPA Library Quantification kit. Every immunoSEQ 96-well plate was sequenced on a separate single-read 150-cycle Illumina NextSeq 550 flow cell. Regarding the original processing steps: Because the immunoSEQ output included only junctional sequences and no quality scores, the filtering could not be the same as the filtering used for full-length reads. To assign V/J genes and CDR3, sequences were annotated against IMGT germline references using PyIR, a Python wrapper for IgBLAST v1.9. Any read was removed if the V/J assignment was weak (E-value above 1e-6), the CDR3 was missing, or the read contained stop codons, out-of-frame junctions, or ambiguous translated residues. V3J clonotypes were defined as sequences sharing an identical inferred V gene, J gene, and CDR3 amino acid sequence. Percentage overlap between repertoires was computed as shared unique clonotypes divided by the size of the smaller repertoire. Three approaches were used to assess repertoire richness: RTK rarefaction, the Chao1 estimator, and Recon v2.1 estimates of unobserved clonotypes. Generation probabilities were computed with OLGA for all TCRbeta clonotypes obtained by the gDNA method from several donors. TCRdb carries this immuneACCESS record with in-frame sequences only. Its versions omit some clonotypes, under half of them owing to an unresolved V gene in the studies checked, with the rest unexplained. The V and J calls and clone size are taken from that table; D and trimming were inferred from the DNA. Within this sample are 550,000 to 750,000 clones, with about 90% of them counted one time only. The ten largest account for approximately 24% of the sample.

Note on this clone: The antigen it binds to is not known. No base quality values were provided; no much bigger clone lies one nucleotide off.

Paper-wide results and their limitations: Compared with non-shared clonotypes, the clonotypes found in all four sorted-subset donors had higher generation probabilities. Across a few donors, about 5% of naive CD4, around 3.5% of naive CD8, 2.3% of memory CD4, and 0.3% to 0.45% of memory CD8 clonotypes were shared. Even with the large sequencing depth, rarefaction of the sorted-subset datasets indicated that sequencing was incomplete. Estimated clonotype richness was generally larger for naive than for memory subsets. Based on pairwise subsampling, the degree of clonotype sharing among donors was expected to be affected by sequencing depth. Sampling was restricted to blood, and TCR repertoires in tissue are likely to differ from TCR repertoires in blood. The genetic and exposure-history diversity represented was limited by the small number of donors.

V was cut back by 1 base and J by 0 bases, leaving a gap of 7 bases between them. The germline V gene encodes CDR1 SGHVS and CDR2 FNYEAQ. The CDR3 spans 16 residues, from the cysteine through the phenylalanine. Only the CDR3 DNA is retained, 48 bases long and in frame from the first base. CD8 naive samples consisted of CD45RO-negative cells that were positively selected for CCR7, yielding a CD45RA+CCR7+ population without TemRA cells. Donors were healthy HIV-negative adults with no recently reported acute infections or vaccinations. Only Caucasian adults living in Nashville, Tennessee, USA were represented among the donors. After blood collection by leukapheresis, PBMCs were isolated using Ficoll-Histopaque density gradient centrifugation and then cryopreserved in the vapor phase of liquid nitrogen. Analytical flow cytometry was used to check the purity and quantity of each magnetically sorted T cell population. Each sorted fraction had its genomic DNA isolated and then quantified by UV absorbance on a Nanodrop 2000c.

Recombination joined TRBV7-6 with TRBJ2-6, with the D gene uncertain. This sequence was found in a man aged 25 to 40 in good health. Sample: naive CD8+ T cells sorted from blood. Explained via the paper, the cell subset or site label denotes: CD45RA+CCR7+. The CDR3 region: CASSLDPVSGANVLTF. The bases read TGTGCCAGCAGCTTAGACCCCGTCTCTGGGGCCAACGTCCTGACTTTC.